Described below is a single T cell receptor beta chain sequence and its context. The length of the CDR3 is 17 residues. Original analysis: Researchers report that nucleated cell counts were estimated from reference gene primer amplification. Clones were sequenced by immunoSEQ multiplex PCR, and TCRdb holds only the in-frame ones, with some missing. The D gene and trimming were derived from the DNA, and the V and J assignments and clone size from that table. The sample shows 140,000 to 150,000 clones, roughly 80% of them seen only once. The source of the sample is a study of blood T cell repertoires in COVID-19. In the study overall: Sites in the United States, Italy and Spain provided acute and convalescent COVID-19 samples.

The rearrangement links TRBV21-1 to TRBJ2-4; the table assigns TRBD1, which was not confirmed against the DNA. TRBV21-1 is assigned pseudogene status. The material sequenced was peripheral blood. The TCR was taken from a man aged 65-85 years who had recovered from COVID-19. CDR3 sequence: CASSEPTGWIAKNIQYF. The CDR3 DNA sequence: TGTGCCAGCAGTGAGCCGACAGGTTGGATAGCCAAAAACATTCAGTACTTC.